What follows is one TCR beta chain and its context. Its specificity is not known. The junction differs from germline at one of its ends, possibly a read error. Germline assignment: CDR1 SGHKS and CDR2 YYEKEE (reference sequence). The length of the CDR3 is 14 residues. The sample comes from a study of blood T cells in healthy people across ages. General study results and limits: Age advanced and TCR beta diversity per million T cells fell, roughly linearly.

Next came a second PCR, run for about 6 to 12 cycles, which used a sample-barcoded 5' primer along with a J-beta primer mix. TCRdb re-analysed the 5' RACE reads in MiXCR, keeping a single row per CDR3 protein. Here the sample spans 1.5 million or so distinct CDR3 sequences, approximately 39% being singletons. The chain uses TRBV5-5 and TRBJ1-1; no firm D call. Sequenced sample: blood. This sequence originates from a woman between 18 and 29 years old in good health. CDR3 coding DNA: TGTGCCCGCAGCTCCAGGACCTTGAACACTGAAGCTTTCTTT. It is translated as CARSSRTLNTEAFF.